The T cell receptor beta chain described here comes from a study of T cell repertoires in cytomegalovirus infection. TCRdb re-called the reads through MiXCR, storing one row per CDR3 protein. The table has some 920,000 distinct CDR3 sequences, around 30% seen once; the top ten hold over 12%. This clonotype was seen a handful of times. The antigen is unknown. V was trimmed by 7 bases and J by 2 bases, leaving 15 bases between them. The CDR3 extends over 14 amino acids. The gene calls are TRBV12-3 or TRBV12-4 and TRBJ2-7; either TRBD1 or TRBD2 may supply D (5 bases each). The sequence was collected from a human donor in good health (CMV status not recorded). Some clones in this sample may be carry-over from other donors' samples. Sequenced material: cultured CD8+ T cells from PBMCs, taken from culture after CMV antigen stimulation. The CDR3 loop is CASKVREGPYEQYF. The DNA of the CDR3 is TGTGCCAGCAAGGTTAGAGAGGGGCCCTACGAGCAGTACTTC.